Listed below are T cell receptor beta chains from one sample, sequenced in a study of identical twins. Each CDR3 protein is one row after TCRdb ran MiXCR on the 5' RACE reads. In the table there are 450,000 or so distinct CDR3 sequences, roughly an eighth of which are singletons. These data were also filed under a second study, of yellow fever vaccine responses in identical twins.

Sequencing used CD4+ T cells sorted from blood. Source of these receptors: a woman younger than 30 in good health. CDR3s include the opening cysteine and the closing phenylalanine or tryptophan.

TRBV20-1	14	CSAISWDSSYEQYF
TRBV7-2	15	CASSSGDTFTDTQYF
TRBV6-6	11	CASRILDTQYF
TRBV2	16	CASTVGDRGANTEAFF
TRBV19	15	CASSMSGITQETQYF
TRBV5-6	15	CASSLVGPGSYEQYF
TRBV24-1	15	CATSDAKDSTDTQYF
TRBV5-1	14	CASSPDGGNQPQHF
TRBV10-3	13	CAISDVGIYGYTF
TRBV14	17	CASSQNRGVSGANVLTF
TRBV4-1	18	CASSHFTGGTTGANVLTF
TRBV4-2	15	CASSLPDRFNDGYTF
TRBV7-2	14	CASRISIAKNIQYF
TRBV12-3/TRBV12-4	16	CASSLAGQGRRNTIYF
TRBV3-1	14	CASRRGGSTDTQYF
TRBV5-6	16	CASSSFDPLSGNTIYF
TRBV7-2	12	CASSFDRGEQYF
TRBV12-3/TRBV12-4	16	CASSFGAGANTGELFF
TRBV6-1	11	CASSELTLEYF
TRBV6-5	15	CASSYSPGTITTQYF
TRBV7-2	14	CASSQTGTYNEQFF
TRBV4-2	15	CASSQGQGGGDEQYF
TRBV2	14	CASTLAGLAGELFF
TRBV3-1	18	CASSQDLLRGPVRETQYF
TRBV12-3/TRBV12-4	15	CASSLAGQNTGELFF
TRBV5-6	15	CASSDGQGSYNEQFF
TRBV18	14	CASSLNTGSNEQFF